The TCR beta chain under discussion was sequenced for a study of CD8+CD57+ T cells in acquired aplastic anemia. Sequencing involved patients with CD8+CD57+ cell expansion previously shown by flow cytometry. Patient blood was sampled before any therapy had been received. The authors bead-enriched CD8+CD57+ cells, obtaining a mean 1.6 ug DNA. General study findings and limits: Researchers reported that CD8+ Simpson's diversity was not significantly different in patients versus controls. CD8+CD57+ cells from patients were less diverse than total CD4+ and CD8+ pools. Patients and controls shared twenty-nine CD8+ CDR3 sequences, highly expressed in patients.

Per the germline V gene, CDR1 is DFQATT and CDR2 is SNEGSKA (reference sequence). CDR3 length: 15 residues. V was pared by 6 bases and J by 6 bases, with 21 bases between. Profiling of TCR beta VDJ combinations and CDR3 sequences used genomic DNA as template. MiXCR was run by TCRdb on the reads, yielding one entry per CDR3 protein. The sample holds some 16,000 distinct CDR3 sequences, roughly two fifths seen once. This clonotype is judged medium-sized. Its specificity is not known. The receptor's source is a human donor with aplastic anemia. The J gene is TRBJ2-1, the V gene TRBV20-1; TRBD2 is a possible D gene (6 bases). Sequencing was carried out using CD8+CD57+ T cells sorted from PBMCs. Subset: bead-enriched CD8+CD57+ effector memory T cells from SAA patients. CDR3 coding DNA: TGCAGTGCCTCCCCGCCAAGACTAGTTCGCAATGAGCAGTTCTTC. Protein product: CSASPPRLVRNEQFF.